These 32 T cell receptor beta chains originate from one sample sequenced in a study of T cell clonality in common variable immunodeficiency. Clones were read by immunoSEQ multiplex PCR, and TCRdb kept only the in-frame ones, dropping some. The sample holds roughly 70,000 clones, and no clone turns up only once. The sample taken for sequencing was peripheral blood mononuclear cells. The receptor source for this set is a person between 18 and 75 years old in good health.

This clone was seen at least ten times. Read data end 3 residues before the CDR3 end; the end is taken from the germline J gene. Other nucleotide sequences in the sample specify the same CDR3. The chain couples TRBV5-4 to TRBJ1-1; 7 nucleotides line up with TRBD1. The V gene end was trimmed by 4 bases and the J gene end by 2 bases; junction bases not matched to a gene: 2. CDR3 size: 13 residues. CDR1 is SGHNT and CDR2 is YYREEE in the germline V gene (reference sequence). The CDR3 spells CASSLGGNTEAFF. The covered CDR3 bases are TGTGCCAGCAGCCTAGGGGGCAACACTGAA.

The sample holds many counts of this clone. The read halts 3 residues ahead of the CDR3 end, with the missing end drawn from the germline J gene. The rearrangement links TRBV18 to TRBJ2-3; a possible D gene is TRBD2 (6 bases). Between the trimmed V and J ends, which lost 3 bases and 3 bases, there was a span of 10 bases. CDR1 is KGHSH and CDR2 is LQKENI in the germline V gene. The CDR3 sequence is 14 residues long. The CDR3 sequence is CASSPSGFTDTQYF. The part of the CDR3 DNA that was read is TGTGCCAGCTCACCCAGCGGGTTTACAGATACG.

This clone appeared many times. The missing CDR3 end, 3 residues past where the read stops, is filled in from the germline J gene. J is TRBJ2-3 and V is TRBV3-1 (or the pseudogene TRBV3-2); D gene uncertain. The CDR3 extends over 13 amino acids. Looked up from germline, CDR1 is LGHDT and CDR2 is YNNKEL (reference sequence). Trimming took off 4 bases at V and 3 bases at J, with 8 bases between the two ends. Incomplete CDR3 DNA: TGTGCCAGCAGCCCGAGCCGAACAGATACG. Amino acids: CASSPSRTDT. The entire CDR3 sequence reads CASSPSRTDTQYF.

This clone was counted at least ten times. The read halts 3 residues ahead of the CDR3 end, with the missing end drawn from the germline J gene. The chain joins TRBV11-2 to TRBJ2-1; D is possibly TRBD1 (6 bases). Trimming shortened V by 5 bases and J by 8 bases, and 13 bases separated the two germline ends. Germline V CDR1 and CDR2: SGHAT, FQNNGV. This CDR3 has 13 residues. The part of the CDR3 DNA that was read is TGTGCCAGCAGCGCCACAGGGTTGGATGAG. It yields the protein CASSATGLDE. The entire CDR3 protein is CASSATGLDEQFF.

This clone was counted ten times or more. With the read ending 3 residues before the CDR3 end, the germline J gene is used to fill in that end. The V call is TRBV7-2, the J call TRBJ2-1; D unclear. V lost 5 bases to trimming and J lost 6 bases, with 14 bases between them. CDR1 SGHTA and CDR2 FQGNSA come from the germline V gene. The CDR3 is made up of 14 amino acids. The part of the CDR3 DNA that was read is TGTGCCAGCAGCCCCCCTGCAGTTGCCAATGAG. This translates into CASSPPAVANE. The whole CDR3 sequence reads CASSPPAVANEQFF.

This clone was counted at least ten times. The read finishes 3 residues shy of the CDR3 end, and the germline J gene is used to complete it. The genes are TRBV19 and TRBJ2-7, with TRBD2 matching over 7 bases. Germline V gene sequence: CDR1 LNHDA, CDR2 SQIVND (reference sequence). This CDR3 contains 13 residues. V gave up 5 bases and J gave up 6 bases; unmatched junction bases: 7. CDR3 protein: CASSSGLVREQYF. The sequenced CDR3 bases are TGTGCCAGTAGTTCCGGACTAGTCCGCGAG.

This clone was picked up many times. CDR3 amino acids: CATSRGGRGYTF. The CDR3 DNA, read in part, is TGTGCCACCAGCAGAGGAGGTCGAGGC. This chain connects TRBV15 to TRBJ1-2; D not resolved. The read terminates 3 residues before the CDR3 end, so the remaining end is supplied by the germline J gene. Germline loops: CDR1 LNHNV, CDR2 YYDKDF (reference sequence). This CDR3 is built from 12 residues.

This clone appeared many times. Sequencing ends 3 residues short of the CDR3 end; the germline J gene provides the rest. The V call is TRBV30, the J call TRBJ1-4, with a tentative D call TRBD1 (6 bases). The germline V and J ends were trimmed by 1 base and 2 bases, with 11 bases remaining between them. This CDR3 has 15 residues. Germline CDR1 GTSNPN, CDR2 SVGIG (reference sequence). The DNA read from the CDR3 is TGTGCCTGGAGTGACTCGACAGGTACTAATGAAAAA. Translating gives CAWSDSTGTNEK. The full-length CDR3 reads as CAWSDSTGTNEKLFF.

CDR3 sequence reads: CASSPREGYEQFF. The CDR3 bases that were read are TGTGCCAGCAGCCCCCGGGAGGGGTATGAG. The chain couples TRBV11-3 to TRBJ2-1; 8 bases align to TRBD2. The CDR3 end lies 3 residues beyond the end of the read and is filled in from the germline J gene. J was trimmed by 8 bases and V by 5 bases; bases with no gene match: 5. The CDR3 sequence is 13 residues long. Germline CDR1 is SGHNT and CDR2 is YENEEA.

The CDR3: CASRGSPYGYTF. Partial CDR3 DNA: TGTGCCAGCAGAGGGTCCCCTTATGGC. The chain links TRBV2 to TRBJ1-2, with unresolved D. The observed sequence ends 3 residues before the CDR3 terminus, with the missing tail filled in from the germline J gene. The CDR3 has 12 residues. Per germline, CDR1 SNHLY and CDR2 FYNNEI. Trimming shortened V by 6 bases and J by 5 bases, and 10 bases separated the two germline ends.

In its sample, this clone was seen many times. The CDR3 goes on 3 residues after the read ends, and that part is filled in from the germline J gene. The chain couples TRBV27 to TRBJ2-3; 7 nucleotides line up with TRBD2. There are 16 residues in the CDR3. The germline CDR1 and CDR2 sequences are MNHEY and SMNVEV (reference sequence). V gave up 2 bases and J gave up 2 bases; unmatched junction bases: 7. CDR3 amino acids: CASSLRPGLHTDTQYF. CDR3 bases read: TGTGCCAGCAGTTTACGACCGGGACTACACACAGATACG.

Many counts were recorded for this clone. Sequencing ends 3 residues short of the CDR3 end; the germline J gene provides the rest. V and J are TRBV5-1 and TRBJ2-2; TRBD1 or TRBD2 may be the D gene (5 bases each). The CDR3 covers 14 residues. Trimming removed 4 bases from V and 5 bases from J, with 12 bases in between. Germline CDR1 and CDR2: SGHRS and YFSETQ. CDR3 bases read: TGCGCCAGCAGCGGTTCAGGGAGTACCGGGGAG. Translating gives CASSGSGSTGE. The entire CDR3 reads CASSGSGSTGELFF.

This clone was seen many times. The read comes to an end 3 residues before the CDR3 does, leaving the germline J gene to fill in the end. The chain is built from TRBV6-2 or TRBV6-3 and TRBJ2-7, with unresolved D. Germline V gives CDR1 MNHEY, CDR2 SVGEGT. With 2 bases removed from V and 1 base from J, the gap between germline ends came to 6 bases. The CDR3 runs to 13 residues. The DNA read from the CDR3 is TGTGCCAGCAGTTACACTCGATCCTACGAG. Encoded protein: CASSYTRSYE. The full CDR3 protein reads CASSYTRSYEQYF.

With regard to this clone: The CDR3 extends 3 residues past the end of the read, so its final part is completed from the germline J gene. J is TRBJ2-1 and V is TRBV2, with 13 bases matching TRBD2. Germline trimming cut 8 bases from V and 6 bases from J; bases unmatched to any gene: 7. This CDR3 is 15 amino acids long. Germline V gives CDR1 SNHLY, CDR2 FYNNEI. The CDR3 loop is CASGTGTSGINEQFF. The sequenced part of the CDR3 DNA is TGTGCCAGCGGGACCGGGACTAGCGGGATCAATGAG.

Ten or more counts support this clone. This CDR3 reads CSVESGARGTEQYF. Partial CDR3 DNA: TGCAGCGTTGAATCTGGCGCCAGGGGGACCGAG. V and J are TRBV29-1 and TRBJ2-7; 7 positions match TRBD1. From the germline J gene comes the end of the CDR3, since the read stops 3 residues before it. J was trimmed by 6 bases and V by 2 bases; bases with no gene match: 10. This CDR3 has 14 amino acids. Germline lookup yields CDR1 SQVTM and CDR2 ANQGSEA.

This clone has a count of ten or more. The read finishes 3 residues shy of the CDR3 end, and the germline J gene is used to complete it. The chain recombines TRBV29-1 with TRBJ2-1, with 9 bases aligning to TRBD1. Germline assignment: CDR1 SQVTM and CDR2 ANQGSEA. The CDR3 runs to 16 residues. The J segment lost 0 bases and the V segment lost 7 bases, leaving 10 bases of the junction unmatched. CDR3 loop: CSALGGQGFSYNEQFF. The sequenced CDR3 bases are TGCAGCGCATTAGGGGGACAGGGATTCTCCTACAATGAG.

This clone was detected many times. The read falls 3 residues short of the CDR3 end, and the missing part is taken from the germline J gene. The rearrangement links TRBV5-1 to TRBJ2-3, with 7 bases that match TRBD1. J lost 4 bases, V lost 3 bases, and 2 bases had no gene match. Germline V CDR1 and CDR2: SGHRS, YFSETQ. CDR3 size: 13 residues. The sequenced part of the CDR3 DNA is TGCGCCAGCAGCTCAGGGGGATCAGATACG. It translates to CASSSGGSDT. The whole CDR3 protein is CASSSGGSDTQYF.

The table lists this clone with many counts. Read data end 3 residues before the CDR3 end; the end is taken from the germline J gene. The chain joins TRBV30 to TRBJ1-2; TRBD1 aligns across 10 bases. The germline gives CDR1 GTSNPN, CDR2 SVGIG (reference sequence). V was clipped by 6 bases and J by 5 bases; unmatched bases: 15. The CDR3 sequence is 16 residues long. The sequenced part of the CDR3 DNA is TGTGCCTGCAGAGGAGCCTCCGGGACAGGGGTATATGGC. Its protein product is CACRGASGTGVYG. The whole CDR3 is CACRGASGTGVYGYTF.

Only a few counts were recorded for this clone. Incomplete CDR3 DNA: TGCAGCGCCCGCGGGAGACAGGGGGCTTACGAG. It translates to CSARGRQGAYE. The whole CDR3 is CSARGRQGAYEQYF. The chain combines TRBV29-1 with TRBJ2-7, with 10 bases fitting TRBD1. Coverage ceases 3 residues before the CDR3 finishes, and the germline J gene fills in the end. Germline V CDR1 and CDR2: SQVTM, ANQGSEA. The CDR3 length is 14 residues. Germline trimming cut 7 bases from V and 4 bases from J; bases unmatched to any gene: 10.

Many counts were recorded for this clone. The read gets to within 3 residues of the CDR3 end, and the germline J gene fills in the rest. The J gene is TRBJ2-1, the V gene TRBV7-6; D may be TRBD1 (6 bases). This CDR3 has 17 amino acids. The V gene lost 5 bases and the J gene lost 5 bases, with 22 bases spanning the gap. Germline V gene data show CDR1 as SGHVS and CDR2 as FNYEAQ. CDR3 amino acids: CASSVTGPPVLDNEQFF. Incomplete CDR3 DNA: TGTGCCAGCAGCGTTACAGGGCCCCCCGTACTCGACAATGAG.

This clone was observed at least ten times. The CDR3 extends 3 residues past the end of the read, so its final part is completed from the germline J gene. J is TRBJ1-4 and V is TRBV28; D perhaps matches TRBD1 (5 bases). The CDR3 is 17 amino acids. Trimming shortened V by 1 base and J by 5 bases, and 17 bases separated the two germline ends. Germline CDR1 MDHEN, CDR2 SYDVKM. CDR3 loop: CASSLLSRAGGNEKLFF. Incomplete CDR3 DNA: TGTGCCAGCAGTTTATTATCCCGGGCGGGGGGAAATGAAAAA.

The table lists this clone with many counts. The CDR3 goes on 3 residues after the read ends, and that part is filled in from the germline J gene. The chain joins TRBV20-1 to TRBJ2-7, with TRBD1 matching 11 bases. Germline CDR1 and CDR2: DFQATT and SNEGSKA (reference sequence). CDR3 length: 14 amino acids. Losses at the gene ends were 3 bases for V and 3 bases for J; bases not matched to a gene: 4. The CDR3 sequence: CSARRTGGIYEQYF. The CDR3 bases that were read are TGCAGTGCTAGGCGGACAGGGGGCATCTACGAG.

This clone was recorded many times. The CDR3 end falls 3 residues outside the read, so it is completed with the germline J gene. The gene calls are TRBV19 and TRBJ2-7; a possible D gene is TRBD2 (6 bases). The CDR3 contains 14 residues. CDR1 and CDR2 from the germline V gene are LNHDA and SQIVND (reference sequence). V dropped 5 bases and J dropped 4 bases, with 15 bases sitting between them. The CDR3 is CASSRGALVYEQYF. The sequenced part of the CDR3 DNA is TGTGCCAGTAGTCGCGGGGCCCTCGTATACGAG.

This clone was counted at least ten times. The missing CDR3 end, 3 residues past where the read stops, is filled in from the germline J gene. The J gene is TRBJ1-1, the V gene TRBV14; D is unresolved. This CDR3 spans 14 amino acids. V was trimmed by 0 bases and J by 4 bases, leaving 9 bases between them. In germline, CDR1 is SGHDN, CDR2 FVKESK. CDR3 residues: CASSQEIKGTEAFF. Incomplete CDR3 DNA: TGTGCCAGCAGCCAAGAAATCAAGGGCACTGAA.

This clone was counted at least ten times. The DNA ends 3 residues before the CDR3 does, and the rest of the CDR3 is filled in from the germline J gene. This chain uses TRBV20-1 with TRBJ2-7, with D perhaps matching TRBD1 (6 bases). Trimming took 1 base from V and 3 from J, leaving 13 bases between them. Germline assignment: CDR1 DFQATT and CDR2 SNEGSKA (reference sequence). The CDR3 runs 14 residues. Here the CDR3 reads CSARVRGEFYEQYF. Incomplete CDR3 DNA: TGCAGTGCTAGAGTCAGGGGTGAGTTCTACGAG.

At least ten counts were recorded for this clone. The read finishes 3 residues shy of the CDR3 end, and the germline J gene is used to complete it. This chain links TRBV7-2 with TRBJ2-3; the D gene is possibly TRBD1 (5 bases). Germline CDR1 is SGHTA and CDR2 is FQGNSA. With 4 bases removed from V and 5 bases from J, the gap between germline ends came to 13 bases. This CDR3 comprises 14 residues. CDR3 amino acids: CASSSIGALDTQYF. Incomplete CDR3 DNA: TGTGCCAGCAGCTCAATTGGGGCCCTAGATACG.

This clone was detected many times. The read terminates 3 residues ahead of where the CDR3 ends, so the germline J gene completes it. The rearrangement joins TRBV7-2 to TRBJ2-1; D may be TRBD1 (6 bases). In germline, CDR1 is SGHTA, CDR2 FQGNSA. The CDR3 runs to 14 residues. Trimming left V 2 bases short and J 4 bases short, with 9 bases between. The covered CDR3 bases are TGTGCCAGCAGCTTATATACAGGGTACAATGAG. As protein: CASSLYTGYNE. The full CDR3 sequence reads CASSLYTGYNEQFF. Full variable domain (remainder filled in from reference TRBV7-2 and TRBJ2-1): GAGVSQSPSNKVTEKGKDVELRCDPISGHTALYWYRQSLGQGLEFLIYFQGNSAPDKSGLPSDRFSAERTGGSVSTLTIQRTQQEDSAVYLCASSLYTGYNEQFFGPGTRLTVL.

This clone was picked up many times. With the read ending 3 residues before the CDR3 end, the germline J gene is used to fill in that end. The chain combines TRBV28 with TRBJ1-6, with D possibly matching TRBD1 (5 bases). The germline gives CDR1 MDHEN, CDR2 SYDVKM. The V gene lost 5 bases and the J gene lost 7 bases, with 12 bases spanning the gap. This CDR3 has 14 amino acids. The sequenced part of the CDR3 DNA is TGTGCCAGCAGTCTCAGGGCAGCCAATTCACCC. Translation: CASSLRAANSP. The whole CDR3 protein reads CASSLRAANSPLHF.

This clone was seen ten or more times. The sequenced CDR3 bases are TGCAGTGCTGGGCTCTCCGGGACAACCAATGAG. It yields the protein CSAGLSGTTNE. The entire CDR3 protein is CSAGLSGTTNEQFF. This sequence joins TRBV20-1 and TRBJ2-1; D is perhaps TRBD1 (6 bases). The read halts 3 residues ahead of the CDR3 end, with the missing end drawn from the germline J gene. CDR3 size: 14 residues. V dropped 5 bases and J dropped 6 bases, with 17 bases sitting between them. Germline CDR1 and CDR2: DFQATT and SNEGSKA (reference sequence).

This clone was seen a handful of times. The read ends 3 residues early relative to the CDR3; the germline J gene fills the gap. The chain combines TRBV20-1 with TRBJ2-1; TRBD2 aligns across 7 bases. J was trimmed by 7 bases and V by 4 bases; bases with no gene match: 22. The CDR3 contains 18 residues. CDR1 and CDR2 from the germline V gene are DFQATT and SNEGSKA (reference sequence). This chain's CDR3 is CSAITTGVGGSWSNEQFF. Partial CDR3 DNA: TGCAGTGCTATAACTACGGGGGTGGGCGGGAGTTGGAGTAATGAG.

This clone showed up just a few times. The sequence runs out 3 residues before the end of the CDR3; the remainder is reconstructed from the germline J gene. This chain connects TRBV11-2 to TRBJ2-7; D ambiguous. The CDR3 totals 14 residues. Germline V gene lookup returns CDR1 SGHAT and CDR2 FQNNGV. Between the trimmed V and J ends, which lost 5 bases and 2 bases, there was a span of 13 bases. CDR3 protein: CASSPRGGTYEQYF. The covered CDR3 bases are TGTGCCAGCAGCCCCCGCGGCGGAACCTACGAG.

Concerning this clone: Read coverage stops 3 residues before the CDR3 terminus; the germline J gene supplies the remainder. The rearrangement links TRBV18 to TRBJ2-4; 10 nucleotides align to TRBD2. The CDR3 is 15 residues long. V lost 3 bases and J lost 7; bases outside the gene matches: 6. CDR1 is KGHSH and CDR2 is LQKENI in the germline V gene. The CDR3 sequence: CASSPKAGGPNIQYF. CDR3 bases read: TGTGCCAGCTCACCGAAAGCGGGGGGGCCTAACATT.